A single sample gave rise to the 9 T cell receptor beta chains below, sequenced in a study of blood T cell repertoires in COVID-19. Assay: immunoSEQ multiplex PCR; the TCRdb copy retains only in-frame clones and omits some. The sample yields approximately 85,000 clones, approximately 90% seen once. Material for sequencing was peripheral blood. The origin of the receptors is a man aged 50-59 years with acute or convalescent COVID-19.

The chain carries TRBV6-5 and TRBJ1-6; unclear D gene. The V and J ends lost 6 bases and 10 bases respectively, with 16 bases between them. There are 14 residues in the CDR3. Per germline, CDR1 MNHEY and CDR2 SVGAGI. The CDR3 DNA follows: TGTGCCAGCAGCCCCACCCCAGGAGGGTCACCCCTCCACTTT. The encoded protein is CASSPTPGGSPLHF.

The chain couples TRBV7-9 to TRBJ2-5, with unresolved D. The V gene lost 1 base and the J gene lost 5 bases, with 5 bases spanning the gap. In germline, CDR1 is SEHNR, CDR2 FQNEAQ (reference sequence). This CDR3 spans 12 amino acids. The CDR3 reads CASSLVYETQYF. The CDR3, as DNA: TGTGCCAGCAGCTTAGTTTATGAGACCCAGTACTTC. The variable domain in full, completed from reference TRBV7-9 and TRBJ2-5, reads DTGVSQNPRHKITKRGQNVTFRCDPISEHNRLYWYRQTLGQGPEFLTYFQNEAQLEKSRLLSDRFSAERPKGSFSTLEIQRTEQGDSAMYLCASSLVYETQYFGPGTRLLVL.

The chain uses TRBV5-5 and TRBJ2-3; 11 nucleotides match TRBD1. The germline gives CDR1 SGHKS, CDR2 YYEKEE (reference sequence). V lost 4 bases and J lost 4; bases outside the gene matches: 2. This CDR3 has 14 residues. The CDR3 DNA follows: TGTGCCAGCAGCAGGACAGGGGGCCCAGATACGCAGTATTTT. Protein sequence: CASSRTGGPDTQYF.

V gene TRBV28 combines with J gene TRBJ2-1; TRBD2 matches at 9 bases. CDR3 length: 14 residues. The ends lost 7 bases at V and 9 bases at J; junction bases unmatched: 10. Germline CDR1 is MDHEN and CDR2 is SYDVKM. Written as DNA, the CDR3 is TGTGCCAGCACCTCGCCGGGACTAGCTACTGAGCAGTTCTTC. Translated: CASTSPGLATEQFF.

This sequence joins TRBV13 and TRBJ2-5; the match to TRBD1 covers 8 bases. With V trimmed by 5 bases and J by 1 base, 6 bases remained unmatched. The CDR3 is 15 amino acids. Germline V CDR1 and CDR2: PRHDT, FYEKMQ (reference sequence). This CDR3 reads CASSMDRASQETQYF. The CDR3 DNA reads TGTGCCAGCAGCATGGACAGGGCAAGCCAAGAGACCCAGTACTTC.

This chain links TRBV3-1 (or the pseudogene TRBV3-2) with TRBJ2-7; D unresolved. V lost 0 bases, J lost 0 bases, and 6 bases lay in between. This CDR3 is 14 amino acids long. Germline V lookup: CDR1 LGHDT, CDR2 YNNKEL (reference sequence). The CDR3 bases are TGTGCCAGCAGCCAAGACTCCGTCTCCTACGAGCAGTACTTC. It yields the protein CASSQDSVSYEQYF.

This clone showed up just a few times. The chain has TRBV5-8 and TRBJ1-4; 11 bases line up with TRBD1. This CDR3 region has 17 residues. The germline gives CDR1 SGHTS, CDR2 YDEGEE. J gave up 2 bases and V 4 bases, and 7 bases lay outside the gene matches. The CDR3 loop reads CASSPGQGAKTNEKLFF. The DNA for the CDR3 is TGTGCCAGCAGCCCCGGACAGGGGGCGAAGACTAATGAAAAACTGTTTTTT. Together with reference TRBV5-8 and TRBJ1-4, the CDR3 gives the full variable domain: EAGVTQSPTHLIKTRGQQATLRCSPISGHTSVYWYQQALGLGLQFLLWYDEGEERNRGNFPPRFSGRQFPNYSSELNVNALELEDSALYLCASSPGQGAKTNEKLFFGSGTQLSVL.

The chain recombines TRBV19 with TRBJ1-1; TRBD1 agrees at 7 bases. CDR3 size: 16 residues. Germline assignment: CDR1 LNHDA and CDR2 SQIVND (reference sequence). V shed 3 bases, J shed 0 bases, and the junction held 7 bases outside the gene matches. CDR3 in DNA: TGTGCCAGTAGTATCGGGAGACAGGGCGTGAACACTGAAGCTTTCTTT. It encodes CASSIGRQGVNTEAFF.

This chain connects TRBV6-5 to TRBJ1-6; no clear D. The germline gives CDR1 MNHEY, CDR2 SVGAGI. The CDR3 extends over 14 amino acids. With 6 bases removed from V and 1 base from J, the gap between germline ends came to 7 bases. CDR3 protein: CASSSRSYNSPLHF. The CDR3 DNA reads TGTGCCAGCAGCTCGCGATCCTATAATTCACCCCTCCACTTT.